This is a list of T cell receptor beta chains from one sample in a study of regulatory T cells in long-lasting Graves disease. TCRdb analysed the multiplex PCR reads with MiXCR anew, one entry per CDR3 protein. This sample has around 450,000 distinct CDR3 sequences, with 15% to 20% found just once. The sample also formed part of further work on T cells in Graves' hyperthyroidism and ophthalmopathy.

The specimen comprised peripheral blood mononuclear cells (PBMCs), sampled at new diagnosis, from a patient treated with antithyroid drugs. All receptors derive from a man between 40 and 49 years old with Graves disease. Both conserved end residues are part of each CDR3. D genes are given only for firm matches. Some rows have no size entry. The others give once, few or many, or a class for an expanded clone.

abundance: many; j_gene: TRBJ2-7; v_gene: TRBV15; len: 14; d_gene: .; CDR3aa: CATSNTPLSYEQYF; CDR3nt: TGTGCCACCAGCAACACCCCCCTTTCCTACGAGCAGTACTTC
abundance: .; j_gene: TRBJ1-4; v_gene: TRBV6-1; len: 13; d_gene: .; CDR3aa: CASRELTNEKLFF; CDR3nt: TGTGCCAGCAGGGAGCTCACTAATGAAAAACTGTTTTTT
abundance: many; j_gene: TRBJ2-3; v_gene: TRBV20-1; len: 13; d_gene: .; CDR3aa: CSAPTGAPDTQYF; CDR3nt: TGCAGTGCTCCAACGGGGGCCCCAGATACGCAGTATTTT
abundance: many; j_gene: TRBJ2-1; v_gene: TRBV20-1; len: 14; d_gene: TRBD2; CDR3aa: CSALGTSGSNEQFF; CDR3nt: TGCAGTGCTCTAGGGACTAGCGGGAGCAATGAGCAGTTCTTC
abundance: few; j_gene: TRBJ2-1; v_gene: TRBV4-1; len: 16; d_gene: TRBD2; CDR3aa: CASSQGETSGSNEQFF; CDR3nt: TGTGCCAGCAGCCAAGGGGAGACTAGCGGGAGTAATGAGCAGTTCTTC
abundance: few; j_gene: TRBJ2-7; v_gene: TRBV12-3/TRBV12-4; len: 13; d_gene: .; CDR3aa: CASSLGLQTEQYF; CDR3nt: TGTGCCAGCAGTTTGGGACTTCAGACAGAGCAGTACTTC
abundance: many; j_gene: TRBJ2-1; v_gene: TRBV7-8; len: 17; d_gene: TRBD2; CDR3aa: CASSHPTSGSSYNEQFF; CDR3nt: TGTGCCAGCAGCCATCCCACTAGCGGGAGCTCCTACAATGAGCAGTTCTTC
abundance: .; j_gene: TRBJ2-2; v_gene: TRBV12-3/TRBV12-4; len: 15; d_gene: .; CDR3aa: CASSLEGPSIGELFF; CDR3nt: TGTGCCAGCAGTTTAGAGGGTCCCTCCATCGGGGAGCTGTTTTTT
abundance: many; j_gene: TRBJ2-3; v_gene: TRBV20-1; len: 15; d_gene: TRBD2; CDR3aa: CSAGLAGTSTDTQYF; CDR3nt: TGCAGTGCTGGACTAGCGGGGACTAGCACAGATACGCAGTATTTT
abundance: many; j_gene: TRBJ2-7; v_gene: TRBV5-1; len: 15; d_gene: TRBD2; CDR3aa: CASSRGTSGSYEQYF; CDR3nt: TGCGCCAGCAGCAGGGGGACTAGCGGTTCCTACGAGCAGTACTTC
abundance: .; j_gene: TRBJ2-1; v_gene: TRBV6-1; len: 15; d_gene: TRBD2; CDR3aa: CASTPGTSGRAEQFF; CDR3nt: TGTGCCAGCACTCCAGGGACTAGCGGGAGGGCTGAGCAGTTCTTC
abundance: few; j_gene: TRBJ2-3; v_gene: TRBV5-1; len: 12; d_gene: .; CDR3aa: CASSLPRDTQYF; CDR3nt: TGCGCCAGCAGCTTACCTAGGGATACGCAGTATTTT
abundance: many; j_gene: TRBJ2-7; v_gene: TRBV5-6; len: 16; d_gene: TRBD1; CDR3aa: CASSFSRDSYAHEQYF; CDR3nt: TGTGCCAGCAGCTTTAGCCGGGACAGTTACGCCCACGAGCAGTACTTC
abundance: many; j_gene: TRBJ2-7; v_gene: TRBV6-5; len: 15; d_gene: .; CDR3aa: CASSSPRAASYEQYF; CDR3nt: TGTGCCAGCAGTTCCCCACGCGCGGCCTCCTACGAGCAGTACTTC
abundance: few; j_gene: TRBJ2-1; v_gene: TRBV6-1; len: 14; d_gene: TRBD2; CDR3aa: CASRGLPGGNEQFF; CDR3nt: TGTGCCAGCAGAGGTCTCCCGGGGGGGAATGAGCAGTTCTTC
abundance: many; j_gene: TRBJ2-2; v_gene: TRBV5-1; len: 16; d_gene: TRBD2; CDR3aa: CASSLGQSSGTGELFF; CDR3nt: TGCGCCAGCAGCTTGGGACAATCTAGCGGCACCGGGGAGCTGTTTTTT
abundance: many; j_gene: TRBJ2-2; v_gene: TRBV2; len: 22; d_gene: TRBD2; CDR3aa: CASRYRGARTSGIGINTGELFF; CDR3nt: TGTGCCAGCAGGTACAGGGGGGCAAGGACTAGCGGGATCGGGATCAACACCGGGGAGCTGTTTTTT
abundance: few; j_gene: TRBJ2-2; v_gene: TRBV4-1; len: 15; d_gene: TRBD2; CDR3aa: CASSSGTSVTGELFF; CDR3nt: TGCGCCAGCTCGTCCGGGACTAGCGTCACCGGGGAGCTGTTTTTT
abundance: many; j_gene: TRBJ2-3; v_gene: TRBV7-6; len: 15; d_gene: .; CDR3aa: CASSPWEGEADTQYF; CDR3nt: TGTGCCAGCAGCCCCTGGGAGGGGGAGGCAGATACGCAGTATTTT
abundance: .; j_gene: TRBJ2-1; v_gene: TRBV20-1; len: 15; d_gene: TRBD1; CDR3aa: CSARPGQGGFNEQFF; CDR3nt: TGCAGTGCTAGACCCGGACAGGGCGGGTTCAATGAGCAGTTCTTC
abundance: .; j_gene: TRBJ2-1; v_gene: TRBV10-3; len: 13; d_gene: .; CDR3aa: CATSERFGNEQFF; CDR3nt: TGTGCCACCAGTGAAAGATTCGGAAATGAGCAGTTCTTC
abundance: few; j_gene: TRBJ2-1; v_gene: TRBV28; len: 13; d_gene: .; CDR3aa: CASNQVGALGQFF; CDR3nt: TGTGCCAGCAATCAGGTCGGGGCTCTAGGGCAGTTCTTC
abundance: .; j_gene: TRBJ2-7; v_gene: TRBV18; len: 14; d_gene: .; CDR3aa: CASSPRTGPYERYF; CDR3nt: TGTGCCAGCTCACCACGAACAGGCCCCTACGAGCGGTACTTC
abundance: many; j_gene: TRBJ1-5; v_gene: TRBV12-3/TRBV12-4; len: 15; d_gene: TRBD1; CDR3aa: CASSFQGAGNQPQHF; CDR3nt: TGTGCCAGCAGTTTCCAGGGGGCCGGCAATCAGCCCCAGCATTTT
abundance: few; j_gene: TRBJ2-7; v_gene: TRBV29-1; len: 12; d_gene: TRBD2; CDR3aa: CSVTSGSYEQYF; CDR3nt: TGCAGCGTTACTAGCGGATCATACGAGCAGTACTTC
abundance: once; j_gene: TRBJ2-7; v_gene: TRBV5-4; len: 15; d_gene: TRBD2; CDR3aa: CASSILSGRAYEQYF; CDR3nt: TGTGCCAGCAGCATACTTAGCGGGAGGGCCTACGAGCAGTACTTC
abundance: many; j_gene: TRBJ2-1; v_gene: TRBV28; len: 12; d_gene: .; CDR3aa: CASSLPSMDKFF; CDR3nt: TGTGCCAGCAGTTTGCCAAGCATGGACAAATTCTTC
abundance: many; j_gene: TRBJ2-1; v_gene: TRBV20-1; len: 14; d_gene: TRBD2; CDR3aa: CSATSGREGNEQFF; CDR3nt: TGCAGTGCTACAAGCGGGAGGGAAGGGAATGAGCAGTTCTTC
abundance: few; j_gene: TRBJ1-5; v_gene: TRBV19; len: 16; d_gene: .; CDR3aa: CASSTRGDGGNQPQHF; CDR3nt: TGTGCCAGTAGTACCCGGGGGGACGGGGGCAATCAGCCCCAGCATTTT
abundance: many; j_gene: TRBJ2-3; v_gene: TRBV9; len: 16; d_gene: TRBD2; CDR3aa: CASSVRLAGGTDTQYF; CDR3nt: TGTGCCAGCAGCGTACGACTAGCGGGAGGTACAGATACGCAGTATTTT
abundance: many; j_gene: TRBJ1-1; v_gene: TRBV27; len: 13; d_gene: .; CDR3aa: CASSGNVNTEAFF; CDR3nt: TGTGCCAGCAGTGGCAACGTGAACACTGAAGCTTTCTTT
abundance: .; j_gene: TRBJ2-7; v_gene: TRBV10-1; len: 13; d_gene: TRBD2; CDR3aa: CASSESGRGEQYF; CDR3nt: TGCGCCAGCAGTGAAAGCGGGAGAGGCGAGCAGTACTTC
abundance: few; j_gene: TRBJ2-6; v_gene: TRBV11-1; len: 16; d_gene: .; CDR3aa: CASSLALGVGANVLTF; CDR3nt: TGTGCCAGCAGCTTAGCGTTGGGGGTTGGGGCCAACGTCCTGACTTTC
abundance: many; j_gene: TRBJ2-7; v_gene: TRBV12-3/TRBV12-4; len: 13; d_gene: .; CDR3aa: CASSSTGTYEQYF; CDR3nt: TGTGCCAGCAGTTCTACCGGGACCTACGAGCAGTACTTC
abundance: .; j_gene: TRBJ1-4; v_gene: TRBV12-5; len: 13; d_gene: .; CDR3aa: CASGTAMEEKLFF; CDR3nt: TGTGCTAGTGGAACGGCGATGGAAGAAAAACTGTTTTTT
abundance: .; j_gene: TRBJ1-6; v_gene: TRBV5-1; len: 15; d_gene: TRBD1; CDR3aa: CASSLGQGSSSPLHF; CDR3nt: TGCGCCAGCAGCTTGGGACAGGGGTCTAGTTCACCCCTCCACTTT
abundance: .; j_gene: TRBJ1-5; v_gene: TRBV5-1; len: 15; d_gene: .; CDR3aa: CASSLRGGGNQPQHF; CDR3nt: TGCGCCAGCAGCTTGCGGGGAGGGGGCAATCAGCCCCAGCATTTT
abundance: few; j_gene: TRBJ2-7; v_gene: TRBV7-2; len: 14; d_gene: TRBD1; CDR3aa: CASSPQGVSYEQYF; CDR3nt: TGTGCCAGCAGCCCACAGGGGGTATCCTACGAGCAGTACTTC
abundance: .; j_gene: TRBJ2-1; v_gene: TRBV19; len: 16; d_gene: TRBD2; CDR3aa: CASSTSGRRSYNEQFF; CDR3nt: TGTGCCAGTAGCACCAGCGGGAGACGGTCCTACAATGAGCAGTTCTTC
abundance: many; j_gene: TRBJ2-7; v_gene: TRBV2; len: 13; d_gene: TRBD1; CDR3aa: CASNRDRGYEQYF; CDR3nt: TGTGCCAGCAACCGGGACAGGGGGTACGAGCAGTACTTC
abundance: .; j_gene: TRBJ1-6; v_gene: TRBV27; len: 15; d_gene: TRBD1; CDR3aa: CASSSAGTDDSPLHF; CDR3nt: TGTGCCAGCAGTTCCGCCGGGACAGATGATTCACCCCTCCACTTT
abundance: many; j_gene: TRBJ2-5; v_gene: TRBV20-1; len: 13; d_gene: TRBD2; CDR3aa: CSASTSAQETQYF; CDR3nt: TGCAGTGCTTCGACTAGCGCTCAAGAGACCCAGTACTTC
abundance: many; j_gene: TRBJ2-5; v_gene: TRBV12-3/TRBV12-4; len: 13; d_gene: .; CDR3aa: CASTQGVRETQYF; CDR3nt: TGTGCCAGCACTCAGGGAGTCAGGGAGACCCAGTACTTC
abundance: many; j_gene: TRBJ2-1; v_gene: TRBV5-5; len: 19; d_gene: TRBD1; CDR3aa: CASGIKGQGAHAGYNEQFF; CDR3nt: TGTGCCAGCGGAATTAAAGGACAGGGGGCGCATGCCGGCTACAATGAGCAGTTCTTC
abundance: many; j_gene: TRBJ2-7; v_gene: TRBV20-1; len: 16; d_gene: .; CDR3aa: CSARVLARTRSHEQYF; CDR3nt: TGCAGTGCTAGAGTACTAGCCCGGACAAGGAGCCACGAGCAGTACTTC
abundance: .; j_gene: TRBJ2-2; v_gene: TRBV6-1; len: 14; d_gene: .; CDR3aa: CATPSGPHTGELFF; CDR3nt: TGTGCCACCCCGAGCGGGCCCCACACCGGGGAGCTGTTTTTT